This note documents a single T cell receptor (beta chain) sequence. The specificity of this receptor is unknown. No base quality information exists; no much larger clone differs at one position. The data derive from a study of cytomegalovirus exposure and HLA in healthy donors (dated by TCRdb to the late 2010s). With regard to the full study: The roughly 670 repertoires of the first cohort and the 110 or so validation repertoires were produced on the same platform, according to a later analysis. The study was designed to test whether signatures of past pathogen exposure could be identified by cataloging public T cell receptors. The study combined high-throughput TCR immunosequencing, statistical association of individual TCRs with disease status, and machine learning to predict cytomegalovirus infection status. Besides the first cohort of 666 subjects, a separate validation cohort made up of some 110 different subjects was used. Broader findings and caveats from the paper: The authors suggested that the approach could potentially be generalized to other disease states and immunological phenotypes. In vitro tests confirmed that a few of the cytomegalovirus-associated TCR beta chains recognize cytomegalovirus antigens. The study gave a list of some 150 TCR beta chains associated with cytomegalovirus. The classifier was reported to diagnose cytomegalovirus status with high specificity and sensitivity in both the original and validation cohorts. While some public TCRs were present in many individuals, most TCR sequences turned up only very rarely across donors. Of the cluster scores, 90% to 95% were above 0 in a later analysis, which found that TCRs clustered in the first cohort also tended to co-occur in the 120 validation repertoires. All 120 or so repertoires were used to score co-occurrence in the validation cohort in a later analysis, because that analysis had no HLA typing for the cohort.

Donors formed part of the validation cohort, which comprised approximately 130 subjects and was distinct from the first cohort of roughly 600 subjects. V lost 0 bases and J lost 3 bases; the stretch between them is 12 bases long. Its CDR3 holds 15 amino acids, cysteine through phenylalanine. CDR3 DNA only is kept here, 45 bases in frame from base 1. In the germline V gene, CDR1 corresponds to SGHTS and CDR2 to YDEGEE. To prepare the library, the immunoSEQ multiplex PCR assay was applied. Per the original workflow: A statistical classification framework was built to diagnose cytomegalovirus status from the catalog of TCR beta chain sequences. Sourced from immuneACCESS, this table was stored by TCRdb with only in-frame sequences that have V and J called. A share of the clones is absent; for the studies checked, an unresolved V gene accounts for under half, and the remainder has no known explanation. V and J calls and clone size are copied from that table; D and trimming were computed from the DNA. This sample has 130,000 to 150,000 clones in its table, and around 89% of those were observed once. The ten largest account for around 5.9% of the sample.

The chain links TRBV5-8 with TRBJ1-1; the D gene assignment is ambiguous. This receptor was obtained from a woman under 40 in good health and CMV-seropositive. Source material: PBMCs. The CDR3 in this case is CASSLAGERYTEAFF. The sequenced DNA: TGTGCCAGCAGCTTGGCTGGGGAGAGGTACACTGAAGCTTTCTTT.